This TCR beta chain is from a study of OX40 agonist ivuxolimab in advanced cancers. The overall study: Those treated in dose escalation had hepatocellular carcinoma, melanoma, renal cell cancer or head and neck cancer. Three dose-escalation patients had partial responses: one with hepatocellular carcinoma and two with cutaneous melanoma.

A remark on this clone: The antigen remains unidentified.

The table came from immunoSEQ multiplex PCR; TCRdb's copy has only in-frame clones and leaves some out. The table shows 100,000 to 150,000 clones, with just over 90% occurring only once. Overall study findings and caveats: On average, CD8+ T cells had more expanded clones than CD4+. It was not determined which antigens were specifically recognized by the peripheral T cells that had undergone clonal expansion.

J was trimmed by 4 bases and V by 9 bases; bases with no gene match: 12. The CDR3 totals 15 residues. Looked up from germline, CDR1 is LGHNT and CDR2 is FRNRAP. The sample in question was CD4+ or CD8+ T cells sorted from blood, obtained in a trial of the OX40 agonist ivuxolimab. The rearrangement links TRBV12-5 to TRBJ1-1, with 9 positions matching TRBD1. This sequence was found in an adult with an advanced solid tumor such as melanoma, head and neck, liver or kidney cancer. This chain's CDR3 is CASQTTQGAGTEAFF. CDR3 DNA: TGTGCTAGCCAAACCACACAGGGGGCGGGCACTGAAGCTTTCTTT.